The clone carrying this T cell receptor beta chain was seen ten or more times. The antigen remains unidentified. V was pared by 3 bases and J by 4 bases, with 13 bases between. CDR3 length: 14 amino acids. Germline CDR1 and CDR2: SGHNT and YYREEE (reference sequence). The data were obtained in a study of T cell repertoires in cytomegalovirus infection. TCRdb recomputed calls from the reads with MiXCR, one row per CDR3 protein. The sample lists almost 90,000 distinct CDR3 sequences, about 29% occurring once. The sample in question was CD8+ T cells from cultured PBMCs, obtained from culture after CMV antigen stimulation. The TCR sequence derives from a human donor in good health (CMV status not recorded). Some clones in this sample may be carry-over from other donors' samples. The chain has TRBV5-4 and TRBJ1-1; D is uncertain. This CDR3 reads CASSSIRSGTEAFF. The CDR3 bases are TGTGCCAGCAGCTCAATTAGGAGTGGCACTGAAGCTTTCTTT.